Listed here are 30 T cell receptor beta chains from one sample, sequenced in a study of blood T cell repertoires in COVID-19 (dated by TCRdb to about 2020). To prepare the library, the immunoSEQ multiplex PCR assay was applied. TCRdb provides this immuneACCESS table in a form limited to in-frame rearrangements. Some clones are lacking; in checked studies, under half of them reflect an unresolved V gene, and why the rest are absent is not known. The sample profile shows 50,000 or so clones; roughly 83% of them were found once. The ten largest clonotypes hold roughly three fifths of the sample. The sample taken for sequencing was peripheral blood. These TCRs come from a man aged 65 to 79 with acute or convalescent COVID-19.

V is TRBV19 and J is TRBJ1-1, with a weak D call TRBD1 (6 bases). The CDR3 is 14 amino acids. V dropped 3 bases and J dropped 2 bases, with 10 bases sitting between them. Germline-derived CDR1 and CDR2 are LNHDA and SQIVND (reference sequence). The CDR3 sequence is CASSIRGSNTEAFF. DNA of the CDR3: TGTGCCAGTAGTATCAGGGGTTCAAACACTGAAGCTTTCTTT.

The sample holds a few counts of this clone. Here the CDR3 DNA reads TGTGCCAGCAGGGTCCAGGGGGAAGGATCACCCCTCCACTTT. Translating it yields CASRVQGEGSPLHF. The chain has TRBV27 and TRBJ1-6, with 7 bases aligning to TRBD1. Germline lookup yields CDR1 MNHEY and CDR2 SMNVEV (reference sequence). With 6 bases clipped from V and 10 bases from J, the junction kept 9 bases outside the gene matches. The CDR3 is 14 amino acids.

The chain is built from TRBV28 and TRBJ1-2; weak D call: TRBD1 (5 bases). This CDR3 spans 16 amino acids. V lost 1 base, J lost 0 bases, and 12 bases lay in between. From germline, CDR1 is MDHEN and CDR2 SYDVKM. This CDR3 is CASSLLGRESNYGYTF. CDR3 in DNA: TGTGCCAGCAGTTTATTGGGCAGGGAATCTAACTATGGCTACACCTTC.

V and J are TRBV6-2 or TRBV6-3 and TRBJ2-3; 13 nucleotides align to TRBD2. CDR1 MNHEY and CDR2 SVGEGT come from the germline V gene. V was clipped by 6 bases and J by 5 bases; unmatched bases: 8. This CDR3 is built from 16 residues. As DNA, the CDR3 is TGTGCCAGCAGCTGGACTAGCGGGAGCTTAGAAGATACGCAGTATTTT. Translating it yields CASSWTSGSLEDTQYF.

The chain is built from TRBV2 and TRBJ1-4, with a weak D call TRBD1 (5 bases). The CDR3 runs to 13 residues. Trimming pared 7 bases from V and 6 bases from J, leaving 12 bases between. The germline gives CDR1 SNHLY, CDR2 FYNNEI. For the CDR3, the DNA is TGTGCCAGCACCTACAGGATGGATGAAAAACTGTTTTTT. This translates into CASTYRMDEKLFF.

The gene calls are TRBV19 and TRBJ1-3; D possibly corresponds to TRBD1 (6 bases). Looked up from germline, CDR1 is LNHDA and CDR2 is SQIVND (reference sequence). V dropped 6 bases and J dropped 4 bases, with 13 bases sitting between them. This CDR3 comprises 14 residues. DNA of the CDR3: TGTGCCAGTAGCCAGAACAGGGTCGGAAACACCATATATTTT. Protein sequence: CASSQNRVGNTIYF.

This clone was observed once. This rearrangement joins TRBV25-1 to TRBJ1-3, with D uncertain. Germline V gives CDR1 MGHDK, CDR2 SYGVNS. V shed 7 bases and J shed 3 bases, with 7 bases lying between them. This CDR3 comprises 12 residues. CDR3 bases: TGTGCCAGCACCCTAAGTGGAAACACCATATATTTT. This gives the protein CASTLSGNTIYF.

This chain links TRBV7-3 with TRBJ2-3; 10 bases are a match to TRBD2. CDR1 is SGHTA, CDR2 FQGTGA, per germline. This CDR3 is 14 amino acids long. J lost 4 bases, V lost 5 bases, and 3 bases had no gene match. CDR3 sequence: CASSPGLASDTQYF. The CDR3 coding sequence is TGTGCCAGCAGCCCGGGACTAGCGTCAGATACGCAGTATTTT.

This chain links TRBV29-1 with TRBJ2-3; 10 nucleotides line up with TRBD1. J lost 3 bases, V lost 8 bases, and 5 bases had no gene match. The CDR3 sequence is 13 residues long. Germline V lookup: CDR1 SQVTM, CDR2 ANQGSEA. For the CDR3, the DNA is TGCAGCACCCGGACAGGGGGAACAGATACGCAGTATTTT. Protein: CSTRTGGTDTQYF.

V gene TRBV28 combines with J gene TRBJ1-2; the D gene is possibly TRBD1 (6 bases). V lost 4 bases to trimming and J lost 5 bases, with 14 bases between them. The CDR3 spans 14 residues. Germline lookup yields CDR1 MDHEN and CDR2 SYDVKM. CDR3 sequence reads: CASSSGTRDYGYTF. The CDR3 DNA reads TGTGCCAGCAGTTCCGGGACAAGGGATTATGGCTACACCTTC.

The chain couples TRBV6-5 to TRBJ1-5; D is perhaps TRBD1 (5 bases). This CDR3 region has 13 residues. Germline CDR1 and CDR2: MNHEY and SVGAGI. V was pared by 6 bases and J by 5 bases, with 11 bases between. The CDR3 protein is CASRGTGYQPQHF. The CDR3 nucleotides are TGTGCCAGCAGGGGAACAGGATATCAGCCCCAGCATTTT.

This clone was seen a few times. The chain recombines TRBV21-1 with TRBJ2-3; whether TRBD2, the table's D call, matches the DNA was not checked. TRBV21-1 is marked as a pseudogene. This CDR3 has 13 residues. The CDR3 protein is CASSAFLCGLQYF. The DNA of the CDR3 is TGTGCCAGCAGCGCATTTCTATGCGGACTGCAGTATTTT.

This clone was seen a single time. The chain couples TRBV10-3 to TRBJ2-7; 9 nucleotides match TRBD2. Per germline, CDR1 ENHRY and CDR2 SYGVKD. The CDR3 contains 12 residues. The DNA of the CDR3 is TGTGGGACTAGCGAGAGCTCCTACGAGCAGTACTTC. This encodes CGTSESSYEQYF.

The genes are TRBV28 and TRBJ2-1, with TRBD2 matching 7 bases. From germline, CDR1 is MDHEN and CDR2 SYDVKM. The ends lost 6 bases at V and 0 bases at J; junction bases unmatched: 5. CDR3 size: 15 residues. The CDR3 is CASSPGGSSYNEQFF. CDR3 coding DNA: TGTGCCAGCAGCCCCGGGGGGAGCTCCTACAATGAGCAGTTCTTC.

A few counts support this clone. The chain recombines TRBV5-1 with TRBJ2-3; 8 bases align to TRBD1. Germline-derived CDR1 and CDR2 are SGHRS and YFSETQ. This CDR3 region has 13 residues. Losses at the gene ends were 5 bases for V and 4 bases for J; bases not matched to a gene: 3. The CDR3 here is CASRKTGADTQYF. CDR3 DNA: TGCGCCAGCAGGAAGACAGGGGCAGATACGCAGTATTTT.

This chain connects TRBV10-3 to TRBJ2-5, with 10 bases that match TRBD1. CDR3 length equals 14 residues. V was clipped by 10 bases and J by 1 base; unmatched bases: 6. The germline V gene encodes CDR1 ENHRY and CDR2 SYGVKD. CDR3 sequence (DNA): TGTGCCACCACCCGGGACAGGGGCCAAGAGACCCAGTACTTC. Its protein product is CATTRDRGQETQYF.

The chain recombines TRBV5-1 with TRBJ1-3, with unresolved D. The germline gives CDR1 SGHRS, CDR2 YFSETQ. The CDR3 is 15 amino acids. V was trimmed by 3 bases and J by 2 bases, leaving 12 bases between them. CDR3 amino acids: CASSWTAGTGNTIYF. CDR3 in DNA: TGCGCCAGCAGCTGGACCGCGGGGACTGGAAACACCATATATTTT.

The CDR3 region is CASSPRPGTNEKLFF. The CDR3 DNA follows: TGTGCCAGTAGTCCCCGACCGGGAACTAATGAAAAACTGTTTTTT. The chain has TRBV19 and TRBJ1-4; D remains ambiguous. This CDR3 contains 15 residues. V lost 5 bases and J lost 1, with 11 bases in between. CDR1 and CDR2 (germline): LNHDA, SQIVND (reference sequence).

The rearrangement joins TRBV6-5 to TRBJ1-1, with D maybe TRBD1 (6 bases). Between the trimmed V and J ends, which lost 8 bases and 1 base, there was a span of 11 bases. The CDR3 has 13 residues. Germline lookup yields CDR1 MNHEY and CDR2 SVGAGI. As DNA, the CDR3 is TGTGCCAGCTCAACAGGGCGGAACACTGAAGCTTTCTTT. Its protein product is CASSTGRNTEAFF.

This clone was seen only once. The V and J genes are TRBV4-3 and TRBJ2-2; 7 bases are shared with TRBD2. With V trimmed by 1 base and J by 2 bases, 7 bases remained unmatched. The CDR3 contains 17 residues. Germline loops: CDR1 LGHNA, CDR2 YSLEER. The CDR3: CASSQGVASGNTGELFF. Written as DNA, the CDR3 is TGCGCCAGCAGCCAAGGGGTAGCTAGCGGAAACACCGGGGAGCTGTTTTTT.

This clone has only one observation. The chain joins TRBV11-3 to TRBJ1-1, with D maybe TRBD1 (6 bases). The V gene's germline CDR1 is SGHNT and CDR2 YENEEA. This CDR3 contains 13 residues. Trimming removed 1 base at V and 11 bases at J, with 14 bases between. The DNA for the CDR3 is TGTGCCAGCAGCTTAGTAGTTGGGGGCGAGGCTTTCTTT. It translates to CASSLVVGGEAFF.

V is TRBV5-4 and J is TRBJ1-1; no clear D gene. This CDR3 has 13 residues. The V gene's germline CDR1 is SGHNT and CDR2 YYREEE (reference sequence). Trimming took 5 bases from V and 1 from J, leaving 9 bases between them. The DNA of the CDR3 is TGTGCCAGCAGTTCGAAGAGGAACACTGAAGCTTTCTTT. Protein: CASSSKRNTEAFF.

This rearrangement joins TRBV6-5 to TRBJ1-3; D is unresolved. This CDR3 contains 13 residues. V gave up 10 bases and J gave up 0 bases, with 10 bases separating them. Germline V gene sequence: CDR1 MNHEY, CDR2 SVGAGI. For the CDR3, the DNA is TGTGCCACCGCGTTAAGCTCTGGAAACACCATATATTTT. Amino acids: CATALSSGNTIYF.

Ten or more counts support this clone. The V call is TRBV4-3, the J call TRBJ2-7, with a possible D match to TRBD1 (6 bases). V was cut by 1 base and J by 5 bases, with 15 bases left in between. The CDR3 length is 15 residues. The germline V gene encodes CDR1 LGHNA and CDR2 YSLEER. The CDR3 DNA sequence: TGCGCCAGCAGCCAAGCGGCACAGGGTGGCCACGAGCAGTACTTC. This gives the protein CASSQAAQGGHEQYF.

The V gene is TRBV25-1, the J gene TRBJ1-1; D perhaps matches TRBD1 (5 bases). There are 13 residues in the CDR3. The germline V gene has CDR1 MGHDK and CDR2 SYGVNS. Trimming removed 3 bases at V and 12 bases at J, with 17 bases between. Here the CDR3 reads CASSELGSRGSFF. CDR3 bases: TGTGCCAGCAGTGAGTTGGGTAGTAGGGGATCTTTCTTT.

This chain links TRBV28 with TRBJ1-1; 8 positions match TRBD1. V dropped 5 bases and J dropped 6; count of bases not matched to a gene: 8. Germline V gene lookup returns CDR1 MDHEN and CDR2 SYDVKM. The CDR3 loop spans 14 amino acids. The CDR3 spells CASSRDRGDSEAFF. The CDR3 nucleotides read TGTGCCAGCAGTCGTGACAGGGGTGATTCTGAAGCTTTCTTT.

The sample holds a few counts of this clone. The chain uses TRBV19 and TRBJ2-7, with D uncertain. CDR3 length: 12 amino acids. Germline V gene data show CDR1 as LNHDA and CDR2 as SQIVND (reference sequence). Deletions cut 3 bases from V and 4 bases from J, with 7 bases between. This CDR3 is CASSIPRYEQYF. CDR3 DNA sequence: TGTGCCAGTAGTATCCCGCGGTACGAGCAGTACTTC.

This sequence joins TRBV4-2 and TRBJ1-1; 7 bases agree with TRBD1. Germline trimming cut 3 bases from V and 5 bases from J; bases unmatched to any gene: 9. This CDR3 has 15 amino acids. The germline V gene has CDR1 LGHNA and CDR2 YNFKEQ. CDR3 residues: CASSQQQGRKTEAFF. The DNA for the CDR3 is TGTGCCAGCAGCCAGCAACAGGGGAGAAAGACTGAAGCTTTCTTT.

This chain joins TRBV15 and TRBJ1-3; the D is unclear. Trimming took 1 base from V and 3 from J, leaving 10 bases between them. The germline gives CDR1 LNHNV, CDR2 YYDKDF (reference sequence). There are 15 residues in the CDR3. The CDR3 loop is CATSRGGGNGNTIYF. Written as DNA, the CDR3 is TGTGCCACCAGCAGAGGTGGAGGGAATGGAAACACCATATATTTT.

The V gene is TRBV6-2 or TRBV6-3, the J gene TRBJ1-5; D unresolved. Between the trimmed V and J ends, which lost 2 bases and 3 bases, there was a span of 14 bases. The CDR3 totals 16 residues. CDR1 is MNHEY, CDR2 SVGEGT, per germline. CDR3 in amino acids: CASSYPRQAFNQPQHF. The CDR3 DNA reads as TGTGCCAGCAGTTACCCCCGGCAGGCATTCAATCAGCCCCAGCATTTT.